This TCR beta chain was sequenced during a study of CD8 T cells in Susac syndrome (dated by TCRdb to the late 2010s). As for the study more broadly: Whether CD8+ T cell activation and differentiation in Susac syndrome was antigen driven was tested using repertoire sequencing. Overall study results and their limits: The number of individuals in the TCR sequencing and HLA analysis was acknowledged as relatively small.

Peripheral blood CD8+ and CD4+ T cells from healthy donors, Susac syndrome patients and multiple sclerosis patients were profiled by high-throughput TCR beta sequencing. Healthy donors were age- and sex-matched controls. Bulk CD8+ and CD4+ T cells were purified magnetically by negative isolation, whereas CD8+ TEMRA cells were enriched by FACS. Blood was drawn into EDTA tubes, processed within 24 hours, and PBMCs were isolated by density gradient centrifugation. PBMCs destined for TCR sequencing were cryopreserved in liquid nitrogen and later thawed in a 37 °C water bath. The sorted or isolated CD4+, CD8+ and CD8+ TEMRA cells reached a purity of at least 90%. A remark on this clonotype: What this receptor recognizes is not known. No per-base quality is available; no much larger clone lies one base away.

Here V drops 4 bases and J drops 3 bases, and the junction holds 6 bases not matched to any gene. Taken from cysteine to phenylalanine, the CDR3 has 15 residues. Of all the DNA, just the CDR3 is kept, 45 bases in frame from base 1. RNA was extracted using the RNeasy kit, and about 0.45 to 1 microgram was reverse transcribed with random hexamers. The immunoSEQ multiplex PCR assay, which covers 54 Vbeta and 13 Jbeta segments, was used to amplify TCR beta CDR3 regions. Bias from PCR amplification was corrected by using a synthetic template baseline for primer optimization and for computational correction. The study's own analysis went as follows. Reads were annotated to V, D and J genes per IMGT and analyzed with immunoSEQ Analyzer, keeping only productive sequences. To calculate clonality, Shannon entropy was normalized by log2 of the number of productive unique sequences and then subtracted from one. Public and private clones were assessed among the 100 most prevalent clones of each patient and control. Susac-specific clones were defined as absent from healthy and MS cohorts, approximately 1,000 published viral clones and other ImmuneACCESS disease sequences. The public reads were reprocessed in TCRdb via fastp at Q25 and MiXCR, keeping in-frame beta chains. Identical CDR3 protein sequences are pooled into one entry, listed with their most common genes and DNA. For this entry, the V and J calls and clone size follow TCRdb and not the study's own pipeline. This sample lists about 130,000 distinct CDR3 sequences; nearly 95% were detected once. The ten largest clones take up more than 0.09% of the sample.

The rearrangement joined TRBV12-3 or TRBV12-4 to TRBJ2-3; TRBD1 lines up with 8 middle nucleotides. Sequenced sample: CD4+ T cells from PBMCs. The receptor was derived from a human donor in good health. The CDR3 protein sequence reads: CASSSRTGMTDTQYF. The bases read TGTGCCAGCAGTTCCCGGACAGGGATGACAGATACGCAGTATTTT.